This TCR beta chain was observed in a study of CD8 T cells in Susac syndrome. Random hexamers were used to reverse transcribe about 0.5 to 1 ug of RNA. TCRdb re-called the immunoSEQ multiplex PCR reads through MiXCR, storing one row per CDR3 protein. The sample includes about 53,000 distinct CDR3 sequences, around 93% seen only once; the top ten take 0.75%. Trimming took off 2 bases at V and 1 base at J, with 11 bases between the two ends. This CDR3 contains 16 residues. Germline values: CDR1 MNHEY, CDR2 SVGAGI. Sample: CD8+ T cells from PBMCs. The chain couples TRBV6-5 to TRBJ2-2; tentatively, D is TRBD2 (5 bases). This receptor was taken from a human donor with Susac syndrome. CDR3 nucleotides: TGTGCCAGCAGTTACCCGGACGGGGTGAACACCGGGGAGCTGTTTTTT. Protein sequence: CASSYPDGVNTGELFF.